This is a list of T cell receptor beta chains from one sample in a study of response to subunit inactivated influenza vaccine. TCRdb re-analysed the RT-PCR reads in MiXCR, keeping a single row per CDR3 protein. The table lists hundreds of thousands of distinct CDR3 sequences, approximately 12% of them singletons. The specimen was PBMCs from blood, collected on the day of vaccination. The receptor set was obtained from a man over 45 who received an inactivated influenza vaccine. The CDR3 runs from the conserved cysteine through the conserved F or W. The order of the fields is CDR3 DNA, CDR3 protein, D gene, clone size, J gene, V gene. D genes are given only for firm matches. Clone sizes are given selectively: once, few, many, or a class where the clone is expanded.

TGTGCCAGCAGTTATGGACAGGGGGCCTACGAGCAGTACTTC | CASSYGQGAYEQYF | TRBD1 | many | TRBJ2-7 | TRBV6-5
TGTGCCAGCAGCACAGACAGGGTCTACAATGAGCAGTTCTTC | CASSTDRVYNEQFF | TRBD1 | few | TRBJ2-1 | TRBV7-9
TGCGCCAGCAGCCAAGATCTGCTAGCGAGGTGGAATGAGCAGTTCTTC | CASSQDLLARWNEQFF | NA | NA | TRBJ2-1 | TRBV4-3
TGCGCCAGCAGCTTGCGGCACCCCATGAACACTGAAGCTTTCTTT | CASSLRHPMNTEAFF | NA | many | TRBJ1-1 | TRBV5-1
TGTGCCAGCAGCTTACTCGCTAGCGGACCCTACGAGCAGTACTTC | CASSLLASGPYEQYF | TRBD2 | NA | TRBJ2-7 | TRBV7-2
TGCGCCAGCAGCGTCCGAACGACGTACGAGCAGTACTTC | CASSVRTTYEQYF | NA | NA | TRBJ2-7 | TRBV5-1
TGTGCCAGCAGTTCACCGGGACTAGCGGGATATGGGGAGCAGTTCTTC | CASSSPGLAGYGEQFF | TRBD2 | few | TRBJ2-1 | TRBV28
TGTGCCAGCAGCCCGGGACAGGGAATGGCTGTGGCTCGAAACACCATATATTTT | CASSPGQGMAVARNTIYF | TRBD1 | NA | TRBJ1-3 | TRBV11-2
TGTGCCAGCAGCTTGGGACAGGCGGGGGACACAGATACGCAGTATTTT | CASSLGQAGDTDTQYF | NA | few | TRBJ2-3 | TRBV5-5
TGTGCCAGCAGTCAACTAGCGGACACCGGGGAGCTGTTTTTT | CASSQLADTGELFF | TRBD2 | NA | TRBJ2-2 | TRBV7-9
TGCGCCAGCAGCCGGACAGGGGGGGCGGCCAAAAACATTCAGTACTTC | CASSRTGGAAKNIQYF | TRBD1 | NA | TRBJ2-4 | TRBV5-1
TGTGCCATCAGTGGGTTAGCGGATCACCACATACACACAGATACGCAGTATTTT | CAISGLADHHIHTDTQYF | NA | few | TRBJ2-3 | TRBV10-3
TGCGCCAGCAGCTTCCGAGCGGGGGGGCTAGCGGGAACAAATGAGCAGTACTTC | CASSFRAGGLAGTNEQYF | TRBD2 | NA | TRBJ2-7 | TRBV5-1
TGTGCCTGGATTTTACAGGGGGGGAACGAGCAGTACTTC | CAWILQGGNEQYF | NA | NA | TRBJ2-7 | TRBV30
TGCGCCAGCTTATTGAATACAGGGAGATCCTACAATGAGCAGTTCTTC | CASLLNTGRSYNEQFF | NA | many | TRBJ2-1 | TRBV5-1
TGTGCTAGCAGCTTATTGGGGGGGCCCAACACCGGGGAGCTGTTTTTT | CASSLLGGPNTGELFF | NA | few | TRBJ2-2 | TRBV7-7
TGTGCCACCAGCAGAGACGGGCACCCCACCGGGGAGCTGTTTTTT | CATSRDGHPTGELFF | NA | NA | TRBJ2-2 | TRBV15
TGTGCCAGCAGTGCGGGGGGACGAGGGACTGAAGCTTTCTTT | CASSAGGRGTEAFF | NA | few | TRBJ1-1 | TRBV6-1
TGCGCCAGCAGCCAAGATGAAGGTGCCGAGACCCAGTACTTC | CASSQDEGAETQYF | NA | few | TRBJ2-5 | TRBV4-1
TGTGCCAGCAGTGAAGAGACGACACGGTCACCCCTCCACTTT | CASSEETTRSPLHF | NA | NA | TRBJ1-6 | TRBV2
TGTGCCACCAGCACGCGGTACAATGAGCAGTTCTTC | CATSTRYNEQFF | NA | NA | TRBJ2-1 | TRBV15
TGTGCCAGCTCACCACAGCCATTAGGGGAGCAGTTCTTC | CASSPQPLGEQFF | NA | few | TRBJ2-1 | TRBV18
TGCAGCGTTGGCACAGGGAGTAATGAAAAACTGTTTTTT | CSVGTGSNEKLFF | NA | few | TRBJ1-4 | TRBV29-1
TGTGCCAGCACCACCCGCGGCTTCACCGGGGAGCTGTTTTTT | CASTTRGFTGELFF | NA | NA | TRBJ2-2 | TRBV12-3/TRBV12-4
TGTGCCAGCAGTTACTCGAGGCAGGTCTCCTACGAGCAGTACTTC | CASSYSRQVSYEQYF | NA | NA | TRBJ2-7 | TRBV6-5
TGCAGTGCTAAGGACAGGGGGAAGGGGTGGACTGAAGCTTTCTTT | CSAKDRGKGWTEAFF | TRBD1 | NA | TRBJ1-1 | TRBV20-1
TGTGCCAGCAGCGTAGCTACGGGGCTATCCTACGAGCAGTACTTC | CASSVATGLSYEQYF | NA | few | TRBJ2-7 | TRBV9
TGTGCCAGCAGACTAGCGTCATCCTACGAGCAGTACTTC | CASRLASSYEQYF | TRBD2 | few | TRBJ2-7 | TRBV12-3/TRBV12-4
TGTGCCACCGCCTCCGGGACTAGCGGGGGGGCCCTATCCGAGACCCAGTACTTC | CATASGTSGGALSETQYF | TRBD2 | many | TRBJ2-5 | TRBV10-3
TGTGCCAGCAGCCTTGGTTCACCCAGAAACACCATATATTTT | CASSLGSPRNTIYF | NA | few | TRBJ1-3 | TRBV7-2
TGCAGTGCTAATTTAGGGGGAGCCTACGAGCAGTACTTC | CSANLGGAYEQYF | NA | many | TRBJ2-7 | TRBV20-1
TGTGCCACCAGTGATTGGCAGGCCAATGAGCAGTTCTTC | CATSDWQANEQFF | NA | few | TRBJ2-1 | TRBV24-1
TGCGCCAGCAGCTTGAACGTCGAGGTGTCTGGGGCCAACGTCCTGACTTTC | CASSLNVEVSGANVLTF | NA | NA | TRBJ2-6 | TRBV5-1
TGCGCCAGCAGGGGAGGGCCAAAGGATACGCAGTATTTT | CASRGGPKDTQYF | TRBD2 | NA | TRBJ2-3 | TRBV5-1
TGTGCCAGCAGCATCAAGACAGGGAGGACAGATACGCAGTATTTT | CASSIKTGRTDTQYF | NA | once | TRBJ2-3 | TRBV11-2